The 30 T cell receptor beta chains given below trace back to one sample, sequenced in a study of beta chain features in type 1 diabetes. Study-wide results and caveats: Shortening that was moderate but significant affected the TCRB CDR3s of Type 1 diabetes patients in all four CD4+ subsets.

cDNA synthesis used the whole RNA isolate, giving expressed TCRB sequences. The data were produced by immunoSEQ multiplex PCR, yet TCRdb's version contains in-frame clones alone and is incomplete. The profile shows about 710,000 clones, over 11% of them singletons. The antigens of these receptors remain unknown. Sequences were obtained from naive CD4+ T cells from blood. The receptors stem from a young man with type 1 diabetes.

This clone appeared a few times. The chain employs TRBV11-1 and TRBJ2-7; TRBD2 aligns across 10 bases. Germline-derived CDR1 and CDR2 are SGHAT and FQDESV (reference sequence). The CDR3 covers 18 residues. V was clipped by 1 base and J by 2 bases; unmatched bases: 11. The CDR3 is CASSLGALLAGSAYEQYF. In DNA form, the CDR3 reads TGTGCCAGCAGCTTAGGAGCCCTACTAGCGGGAAGCGCCTACGAGCAGTACTTC.

V and J are TRBV5-4 and TRBJ2-3; no definite D call. CDR1 and CDR2 from the germline V gene are SGHNT and YYREEE (reference sequence). V was cut by 2 bases and J by 2 bases, with 12 bases left in between. This CDR3 comprises 15 residues. The CDR3 nucleotides read TGTGCCAGCAGCTTACAGACTTTCTACACAGATACGCAGTATTTT. Encoded protein: CASSLQTFYTDTQYF.

This clone was counted only a few times. This chain connects TRBV5-4 to TRBJ2-4; 7 nucleotides line up with TRBD1. Germline V gene sequence: CDR1 SGHNT, CDR2 YYREEE (reference sequence). V was pared by 4 bases and J by 6 bases, with 10 bases of the junction left unmatched. CDR3 size: 15 residues. The CDR3 DNA reads as TGTGCCAGCAGCCCCGACAGGGAGTCAACAAACATTCAGTACTTC. Protein product: CASSPDRESTNIQYF.

The chain employs TRBV30 and TRBJ2-7; TRBD2 matches at 8 bases. Germline CDR1 GTSNPN, CDR2 SVGIG (reference sequence). J was trimmed by 6 bases and V by 0 bases; bases with no gene match: 7. There are 14 residues in the CDR3. The CDR3 region is CAWSVSTGGTEQYF. CDR3 bases: TGTGCCTGGAGTGTATCAACGGGAGGGACCGAGCAGTACTTC.

V is TRBV15 and J is TRBJ1-5; D is possibly TRBD1 (5 bases). V was cut by 0 bases and J by 2 bases, with 11 bases left in between. CDR3 size: 16 residues. The germline gives CDR1 LNHNV, CDR2 YYDKDF (reference sequence). The CDR3 sequence is CATSREGQGGNQPQHF. The CDR3 bases are TGTGCCACCAGCAGAGAGGGGCAGGGAGGCAATCAGCCCCAGCATTTT. The whole variable domain, filled in from reference TRBV15 and TRBJ1-5, reads DAMVIQNPRYQVTQFGKPVTLSCSQTLNHNVMYWYQQKSSQAPKLLFHYYDKDFNNEADTPDNFQSRRPNTSFCFLDIRSPGLGDTAMYLCATSREGQGGNQPQHFGDGTRLSIL.

The chain carries TRBV7-2 and TRBJ2-7; TRBD1 is a possible D gene (7 bases). The CDR3 loop spans 14 amino acids. Germline CDR1 SGHTA, CDR2 FQGNSA. V shed 5 bases and J shed 7 bases, with 18 bases lying between them. In DNA form, the CDR3 reads TGTGCCAGCAGCCCTACCACAGGGGCGGGAGAGCAGTACTTC. Its translation is CASSPTTGAGEQYF.

Notes on this clone: This may be a read error: a much more frequent sequence differs by one nucleotide. Other DNA variants within this sample encode the same CDR3. J is TRBJ2-3 and V is TRBV5-1; D is unclear. The CDR3 consists of 13 residues. From germline, CDR1 is SGHRS and CDR2 YFSETQ. Trimming pared 2 bases from V and 0 bases from J, leaving 4 bases between. The CDR3 coding sequence is TGCGCCAGCAGCTTAGAGAGCACAGATACGCAGTATTTT. This codes for CASSLESTDTQYF.

The CDR3 is CASSLYSTDTQYF. The CDR3 DNA is TGTGCCAGTAGTTTATACAGCACAGATACGCAGTATTTT. This sequence joins TRBV19 and TRBJ2-3; no reliable D call. The length of the CDR3 is 13 residues. Germline V lookup: CDR1 LNHDA, CDR2 SQIVND (reference sequence). V lost 5 bases and J lost 0, with 6 bases in between.

The chain uses TRBV2 and TRBJ2-7; 10 bases are a match to TRBD1. The ends lost 6 bases at V and 3 bases at J; junction bases unmatched: 11. This CDR3 region has 16 residues. Germline V gene data show CDR1 as SNHLY and CDR2 as FYNNEI. The CDR3 protein is CASRVLGGDRGYEQYF. CDR3 sequence (DNA): TGTGCCAGCAGAGTCCTTGGTGGGGACAGGGGCTACGAGCAGTACTTC.

This clone was observed a few times. The rearrangement uses TRBV5-1 and TRBJ2-7; D is possibly TRBD2 (5 bases). Trimming cost V 0 bases and J 3 bases, with 13 bases left between them. The CDR3 sequence is 15 residues long. The germline V gene has CDR1 SGHRS and CDR2 YFSETQ. CDR3 loop: CASSLATGIVYEQYF. CDR3 DNA sequence: TGCGCCAGCAGCTTGGCTACGGGGATAGTCTACGAGCAGTACTTC.

The chain links TRBV7-9 to TRBJ2-1; 12 nucleotides align to TRBD2. V dropped 3 bases and J dropped 6; count of bases not matched to a gene: 9. This CDR3 spans 17 amino acids. Germline assignment: CDR1 SEHNR and CDR2 FQNEAQ (reference sequence). CDR3 amino acids: CASSLGRLAGALNEQFF. CDR3 bases: TGTGCCAGCAGCTTGGGCAGACTAGCGGGGGCCCTCAATGAGCAGTTCTTC. The variable domain in full, completed from reference TRBV7-9 and TRBJ2-1, reads DTGVSQNPRHKITKRGQNVTFRCDPISEHNRLYWYRQTLGQGPEFLTYFQNEAQLEKSRLLSDRFSAERPKGSFSTLEIQRTEQGDSAMYLCASSLGRLAGALNEQFFGPGTRLTVL.

The table lists this clone with a few counts. The chain is built from TRBV7-2 and TRBJ2-6; D is undetermined. The ends were cut back, 5 bases at V and 0 bases at J, with 8 bases in the middle. CDR3 length equals 15 residues. The germline V gene has CDR1 SGHTA and CDR2 FQGNSA. DNA for the CDR3: TGTGCCAGCAGCATGGAGTACTCTGGGGCCAACGTCCTGACTTTC. Its protein is CASSMEYSGANVLTF.

CDR3 nucleotide sequence: TGCAGCGTTGACAGGATAGGGGGGGGCAACGAGCAGTACTTC. Protein product: CSVDRIGGGNEQYF. The chain combines TRBV29-1 with TRBJ2-7, with D possibly being TRBD2 (7 bases). The CDR3 runs to 14 residues. V was cut by 3 bases and J by 5 bases, with 17 bases left in between. The germline gives CDR1 SQVTM, CDR2 ANQGSEA.

This clone was counted between two and nine times. The rearrangement uses TRBV5-5 and TRBJ2-2, with D possibly being TRBD1 (6 bases). The length of the CDR3 is 15 residues. CDR1 and CDR2 from the germline V gene are SGHKS and YYEKEE (reference sequence). V lost 6 bases to trimming and J lost 3 bases, with 15 bases between them. The CDR3 DNA reads as TGTGCCAGCAAGGCCCCCGCAGGGGACACCGGGGAGCTGTTTTTT. It codes for CASKAPAGDTGELFF.

This clone turned up a few times. This chain connects TRBV10-3 to TRBJ1-6; no clear D. From germline, CDR1 is ENHRY and CDR2 SYGVKD. The CDR3 contains 15 residues. V lost 3 bases, J lost 9 bases, and 15 bases lay in between. The CDR3 here is CAISEASQYSSPLHF. CDR3 coding DNA: TGTGCCATCAGTGAAGCCAGCCAGTACAGTTCACCCCTCCACTTT.

The sample holds a few counts of this clone. This rearrangement joins TRBV6-5 to TRBJ2-4; 7 bases are shared with TRBD1. The germline gives CDR1 MNHEY, CDR2 SVGAGI. There are 15 residues in the CDR3. J was trimmed by 0 bases and V by 10 bases; bases with no gene match: 9. CDR3 sequence: CATGRDRLAKNIQYF. CDR3 nucleotides: TGTGCCACGGGAAGGGACAGACTAGCCAAAAACATTCAGTACTTC.

The J gene is TRBJ2-7, the V gene TRBV10-3, with D unclear. The CDR3 sequence is 12 residues long. From germline, CDR1 is ENHRY and CDR2 SYGVKD. V lost 2 bases, J lost 6 bases, and 8 bases lay in between. CDR3 DNA: TGTGCCATCAGTGAGGAGTGGGGCGAGCAGTACTTC. Protein product: CAISEEWGEQYF.

This CDR3 reads CAWSRQSRLNTEAFF. The CDR3 bases are TGTGCCTGGAGCCGACAGAGCAGACTGAACACTGAAGCTTTCTTT. The chain has TRBV30 and TRBJ1-1; perhaps TRBD1 as D (5 bases). V dropped 3 bases and J dropped 0 bases, with 14 bases sitting between them. The CDR3 loop spans 15 amino acids. The germline gives CDR1 GTSNPN, CDR2 SVGIG (reference sequence).

This chain connects TRBV7-9 to TRBJ1-2; D is uncertain. CDR1 SEHNR and CDR2 FQNEAQ come from the germline V gene (reference sequence). Trimming removed 9 bases at V and 4 bases at J, with 15 bases between. This CDR3 is built from 13 residues. The CDR3 sequence is CASPSDGVYGYTF. The DNA of the CDR3 is TGTGCCAGTCCTTCCGACGGAGTCTATGGCTACACCTTC.

This clone has only a few counts. The rearrangement uses TRBV9 and TRBJ2-7, with a tentative D call TRBD2 (6 bases). The CDR3 contains 15 residues. Trimming left V 0 bases short and J 2 bases short, with 12 bases between. Per germline, CDR1 SGDLS and CDR2 YYNGEE. CDR3 region: CASSVEVSGPYEQYF. The CDR3 DNA reads TGTGCCAGCAGCGTAGAAGTTAGCGGTCCCTACGAGCAGTACTTC.

This chain connects TRBV29-1 to TRBJ2-5; 11 nucleotides align to TRBD1. The CDR3 contains 15 residues. Trimming cost V 5 bases and J 5 bases; bases outside gene matches: 10. Germline CDR1 reads SQVTM; CDR2 reads ANQGSEA. The CDR3 spells CSVSPGQGVGETQYF. The CDR3 DNA reads TGCAGCGTTTCTCCGGGACAGGGGGTTGGGGAGACCCAGTACTTC.

V and J are TRBV7-9 and TRBJ1-5; a possible D gene is TRBD1 (5 bases). The CDR3 totals 12 residues. Germline V CDR1 and CDR2: SEHNR, FQNEAQ (reference sequence). With 8 bases removed from V and 7 bases from J, the gap between germline ends came to 12 bases. CDR3 sequence: CASAPGGQPQHF. The CDR3 nucleotides read TGTGCCAGCGCCCCCGGGGGACAGCCCCAGCATTTT.

This clone has just a few counts. The genes are TRBV9 and TRBJ2-1; D is unclear. This CDR3 region has 15 residues. The V end lost 2 bases, the J end lost 8 bases, and 17 bases lay between the germline ends. From germline, CDR1 is SGDLS and CDR2 YYNGEE. CDR3 region: CASSVDFKDADEQFF. The CDR3 nucleotides read TGTGCCAGCAGCGTCGACTTTAAGGATGCCGATGAGCAGTTCTTC.

The chain carries TRBV4-3 and TRBJ2-1; a weak D match, TRBD1 (6 bases). Trimming pared 1 base from V and 0 bases from J, leaving 16 bases between. This CDR3 is built from 18 residues. Germline CDR1 and CDR2: LGHNA and YSLEER. The CDR3 sequence is CASSQVPNRVSSYNEQFF. For the CDR3, the DNA is TGCGCCAGCAGCCAAGTTCCCAACAGGGTAAGCTCCTACAATGAGCAGTTCTTC.

V is TRBV5-1 and J is TRBJ2-2; D perhaps matches TRBD1 (6 bases). V lost 4 bases and J 0 bases, leaving 13 bases between the germline ends. The CDR3 has 16 residues. CDR1 SGHRS and CDR2 YFSETQ come from the germline V gene. This CDR3 is CASSPGTRANTGELFF. The CDR3 coding sequence is TGCGCCAGCAGCCCCGGGACACGAGCGAACACCGGGGAGCTGTTTTTT.

This clone was counted a few times. The chain recombines TRBV20-1 with TRBJ2-5; D is undetermined. Germline CDR1 reads DFQATT; CDR2 reads SNEGSKA (reference sequence). V was cut by 5 bases and J by 8 bases, with 12 bases left in between. The CDR3 loop spans 11 amino acids. CDR3 in amino acids: CSAPLESTQYF. The CDR3 nucleotides are TGCAGTGCTCCTTTGGAGAGCACCCAGTACTTC.

The J gene is TRBJ2-7, the V gene TRBV7-2, with D hard to call. The CDR3 has 15 amino acids. The V end was cut by 2 bases, the J end by 2 bases, with 13 bases between. Per germline, CDR1 SGHTA and CDR2 FQGNSA. CDR3 amino acids: CASSLQVDGTYEQYF. CDR3 nucleotides: TGTGCCAGCAGCTTACAGGTCGACGGAACCTACGAGCAGTACTTC.

There are a few counts of this clone. The chain employs TRBV18 and TRBJ1-5; D not resolved. The germline CDR1 and CDR2 sequences are KGHSH and LQKENI. This CDR3 contains 19 residues. Trimming left V 3 bases short and J 0 bases short, with 21 bases between. The CDR3 DNA reads TGTGCCAGCTCACCTGCCGGACTCTCCGGAACCTATAGCAATCAGCCCCAGCATTTT. Translating it yields CASSPAGLSGTYSNQPQHF. Full variable domain (missing parts from reference TRBV18 and TRBJ1-5): NAGVMQNPRHLVRRRGQEARLRCSPMKGHSHVYWYRQLPEEGLKFMVYLQKENIIDESGMPKERFSAEFPKEGPSILRIQQVVRGDSAAYFCASSPAGLSGTYSNQPQHFGDGTRLSIL.

This chain links TRBV27 with TRBJ2-7; D unclear. CDR1 and CDR2 (germline): MNHEY, SMNVEV (reference sequence). Trimming stripped 9 bases from V and 2 bases from J, with 20 bases between. The CDR3 has 15 residues. CDR3 in amino acids: CASSSASTIPYEQYF. Here the CDR3 DNA reads TGTGCCAGTTCGTCTGCCAGCACTATTCCCTACGAGCAGTACTTC.

This clone was seen only a few times. This rearrangement joins TRBV5-1 to TRBJ2-7; D gene unclear. V was cut by 0 bases and J by 3 bases, with 7 bases left in between. The CDR3 runs 13 residues. CDR1 is SGHRS, CDR2 YFSETQ, per germline. CDR3: CASSLEQNYEQYF. The CDR3 DNA follows: TGCGCCAGCAGCTTGGAGCAGAACTACGAGCAGTACTTC.